This T cell receptor beta chain was found in a study of T cell responses to AZD1222 COVID-19 vaccine. Across the study: Some second doses came at about 4 weeks and others at about 12 weeks; these were pooled. General study results and limits: The CD4 TCRs associated with vaccination extended across spike and predominated at 160-218 and 743-854. A mostly white British donor set with more females was recruited, and clonal diversity was possibly underestimated.

Method: immunoSEQ multiplex PCR; TCRdb's copy keeps in-frame clones and lacks some. The table has 90,000 to 130,000 clones, around 84% seen once; the top ten hold under 4%. V gave up 4 bases and J gave up 0 bases, with 12 bases separating them. The CDR3 consists of 15 residues. Germline CDR1 is SGHTS and CDR2 is YDEGEE. About this clone itself: Antigen unknown.

The sample here was peripheral blood, taken on day 0 of AZD1222 vaccination. This TCR came from an adult in good health. The rearrangement joins TRBV5-8 to TRBJ2-3; weak D call: TRBD1 (6 bases). The CDR3 spells CASSLRTASTDTQYF. DNA for the CDR3: TGTGCCAGCAGCCTCCGGACAGCCAGCACAGATACGCAGTATTTT.